Detailed here is one T cell receptor (beta chain). Its antigen is as yet unknown. Tregs were sorted as CD4+CD25+CD127-/low cells. Study-level points and caveats: The TCR gene usage of tumor memory CD4+ T cells clustered together with blood and lymph node memory CD4+ cells and with lymph node naive CD4+ cells.

After constant-region reverse-primer amplification, full-length variable regions underwent semi-nested PCR with Nested Universal Primer A. TCRdb used MiXCR to reprocess the 5' RACE reads, holding one entry per CDR3 protein. The table lists 35,000 to 45,000 distinct CDR3 sequences, 22% of them singletons. Trimming cost V 2 bases and J 8 bases, with 14 bases left between them. In germline, CDR1 is SGHTA, CDR2 FQGTGA. The CDR3 is 14 residues long. The receptor comes from a female donor with breast cancer. V and J are TRBV7-3 and TRBJ2-3, with D possibly matching TRBD1 (6 bases). Source material: Tregs sorted from a lymph node. In DNA, the CDR3 is TGTGCCAGCAGCTTAGGGACAAGCGCAGGTACGCAGTATTTT. This codes for CASSLGTSAGTQYF.